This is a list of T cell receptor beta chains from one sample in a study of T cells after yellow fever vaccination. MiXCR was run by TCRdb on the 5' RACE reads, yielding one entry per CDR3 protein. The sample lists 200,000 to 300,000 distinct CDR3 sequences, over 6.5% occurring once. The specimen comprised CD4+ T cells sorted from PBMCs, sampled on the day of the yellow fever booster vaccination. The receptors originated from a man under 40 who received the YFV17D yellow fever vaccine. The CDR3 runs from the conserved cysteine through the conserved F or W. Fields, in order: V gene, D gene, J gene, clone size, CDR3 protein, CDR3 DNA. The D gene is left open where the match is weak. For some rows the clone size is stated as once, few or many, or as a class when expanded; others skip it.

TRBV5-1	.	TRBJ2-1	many	CASGSGNYNEQFF	TGCGCCAGCGGGAGTGGGAACTACAATGAGCAGTTCTTC
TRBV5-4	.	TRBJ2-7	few	CASSLGTTISYEQYF	TGTGCCAGCAGCTTGGGGACGACGATCTCCTACGAGCAGTACTTC
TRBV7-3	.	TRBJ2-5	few	CASSLNPNQETQYF	TGTGCCAGCAGCTTAAATCCTAACCAAGAGACCCAGTACTTC
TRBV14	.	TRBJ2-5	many	CASSQPPGQGWQETQYF	TGTGCCAGCAGCCAACCCCCGGGCCAGGGGTGGCAAGAGACCCAGTACTTC
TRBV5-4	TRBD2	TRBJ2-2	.	CASSPGGLADTGELFF	TGTGCCAGCAGCCCGGGTGGACTAGCGGACACCGGGGAGCTGTTTTTT
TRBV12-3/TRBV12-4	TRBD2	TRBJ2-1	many	CASSATSGPAGEQFF	TGTGCCAGCAGTGCTACTAGCGGCCCTGCGGGTGAGCAGTTCTTC
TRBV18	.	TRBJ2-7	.	CASSQEGRVSEQYF	TGTGCCAGCTCACAGGAAGGCAGGGTAAGCGAGCAGTACTTC
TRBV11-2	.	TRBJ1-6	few	CASSGGIAKGSYNSPLHF	TGTGCCAGCAGCGGGGGGATCGCCAAGGGCTCCTATAATTCACCCCTCCACTTT
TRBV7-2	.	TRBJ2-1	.	CASSYGIAYNEQFF	TGTGCCAGCAGTTACGGGATAGCCTACAATGAGCAGTTCTTC
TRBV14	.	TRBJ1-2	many	CASSPKWTAIYGYTF	TGTGCCAGCAGCCCGAAGTGGACGGCCATCTATGGCTACACCTTC
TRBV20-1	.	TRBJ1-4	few	CSARSKGIGEKLFF	TGCAGTGCTAGATCTAAGGGGATAGGGGAAAAACTGTTTTTT
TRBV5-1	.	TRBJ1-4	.	CASRAGRPSGGLFF	TGCGCCAGCAGGGCAGGGAGACCCAGCGGGGGACTGTTTTTT
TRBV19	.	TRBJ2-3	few	CASRTRPRVTDTQYF	TGTGCCAGTAGGACTCGGCCTAGGGTAACAGATACGCAGTATTTT
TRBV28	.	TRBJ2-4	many	CASSPLGLGTSQYF	TGTGCCAGCAGCCCCCTCGGCCTCGGGACTTCTCAGTACTTC
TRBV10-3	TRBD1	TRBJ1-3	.	CAAAGTGEDTIYF	TGTGCCGCTGCCGGGACAGGGGAGGACACCATATATTTT
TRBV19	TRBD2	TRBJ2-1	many	CASSISGAGFYNEQFF	TGTGCCAGTAGTATTTCAGGAGCGGGATTTTACAATGAGCAGTTCTTC
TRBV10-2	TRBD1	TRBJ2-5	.	CARTGTGQETQYF	TGCGCCAGGACAGGGACAGGGCAAGAGACCCAGTACTTC
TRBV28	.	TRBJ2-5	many	CASQRGETQYF	TGTGCCAGCCAAAGGGGGGAGACCCAGTACTTC
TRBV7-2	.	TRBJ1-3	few	CASSLGRGNTIYF	TGTGCCAGCAGCTTGGGCCGAGGAAACACCATATATTTT
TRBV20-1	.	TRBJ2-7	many	CSARGSTDNEQYF	TGCAGTGCTAGAGGGTCCACGGATAACGAGCAGTACTTC